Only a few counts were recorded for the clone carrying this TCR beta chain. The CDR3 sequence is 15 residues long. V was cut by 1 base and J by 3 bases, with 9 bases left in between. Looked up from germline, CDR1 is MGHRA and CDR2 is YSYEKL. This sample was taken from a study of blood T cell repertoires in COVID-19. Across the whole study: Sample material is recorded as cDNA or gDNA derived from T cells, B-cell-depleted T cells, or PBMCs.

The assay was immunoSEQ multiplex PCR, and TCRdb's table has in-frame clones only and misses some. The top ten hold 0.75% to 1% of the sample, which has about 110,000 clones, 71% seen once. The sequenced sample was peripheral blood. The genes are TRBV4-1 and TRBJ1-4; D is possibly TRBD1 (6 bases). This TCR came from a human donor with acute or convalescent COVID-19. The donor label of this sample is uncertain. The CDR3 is CASSQGQGPNEKLFF. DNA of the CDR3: TGCGCCAGCAGCCAAGGCCAGGGGCCTAATGAAAAACTGTTTTTT.